Listed here are 13 T cell receptor beta chains from one sample, sequenced in a study of cytomegalovirus exposure and HLA in healthy donors. With 60 Vbeta and 13 Jbeta primers, the PCR was carried out. The table came from immunoSEQ multiplex PCR; TCRdb's copy has only in-frame clones and leaves some out. The data hold some 130,000 clones, with around 77% observed a single time. The sequenced sample was PBMCs. These receptors were obtained from a man aged 45 to 65 in good health and CMV-seronegative.

This chain joins TRBV13 and TRBJ2-7, with a weak D call TRBD1 (5 bases). From germline, CDR1 is PRHDT and CDR2 FYEKMQ (reference sequence). The ends were cut back, 3 bases at V and 5 bases at J, with 11 bases in the middle. The CDR3 has 13 residues. CDR3 sequence reads: CASSFTRVDEQYF. The CDR3 region has the DNA TGTGCCAGCAGCTTCACCAGGGTCGACGAGCAGTACTTC.

The chain uses TRBV7-8 and TRBJ2-4; D not resolved. The CDR3 length is 15 residues. CDR1 is SGHVS and CDR2 is FQNEAQ in the germline V gene. V dropped 4 bases and J dropped 3 bases, with 13 bases sitting between them. As DNA, the CDR3 is TGTGCCAGCAGCTATAATAGCTTGAACAAAAACATTCAGTACTTC. This gives the protein CASSYNSLNKNIQYF.

DNA for the CDR3: TGTGCCAGCTCACCAAATAAACTACTCCCCGAGACCCAGTACTTC. Encoded protein: CASSPNKLLPETQYF. The rearrangement joins TRBV18 to TRBJ2-5; D is unclear. V lost 2 bases, J lost 5 bases, and 15 bases lay in between. CDR1 and CDR2 from the germline V gene are KGHSH and LQKENI. This CDR3 contains 15 residues.

The rearrangement joins TRBV19 to TRBJ1-1; D is unresolved. CDR3 length: 15 residues. V was trimmed by 4 bases and J by 0 bases, leaving 12 bases between them. Germline CDR1 reads LNHDA; CDR2 reads SQIVND (reference sequence). The CDR3 DNA sequence: TGTGCCAGTAGTACCCGGCACGGGATGAACACTGAAGCTTTCTTT. It yields the protein CASSTRHGMNTEAFF. Using reference TRBV19 and TRBJ1-1 for the parts outside the CDR3, the full variable domain is DGGITQSPKYLFRKEGQNVTLSCEQNLNHDAMYWYRQDPGQGLRLIYYSQIVNDFQKGDIAEGYSVSREKKESFPLTVTSAQKNPTAFYLCASSTRHGMNTEAFFGQGTRLTVV.

This chain links TRBV9 with TRBJ2-3, with TRBD2 matching over 11 bases. The CDR3 has 15 amino acids. Germline lookup yields CDR1 SGDLS and CDR2 YYNGEE. After removal of 4 bases from V and 7 bases from J, the junction contained 8 bases not matched to a gene. This CDR3 is CASSPLGTSGYTQYF. CDR3 DNA sequence: TGTGCCAGCAGCCCTTTGGGGACTAGCGGATATACGCAGTATTTT.

This clone has a single count. The V and J genes are TRBV9 and TRBJ2-1, with D perhaps matching TRBD2 (6 bases). The CDR3 has 15 amino acids. Per germline, CDR1 SGDLS and CDR2 YYNGEE. V lost 1 base, J lost 0 bases, and 8 bases lay in between. DNA for the CDR3: TGTGCCAGCAGCGTATACGGGAGCTCCTACAATGAGCAGTTCTTC. Translated: CASSVYGSSYNEQFF. Variable domain in full (rest from reference TRBV9 and TRBJ2-1): DSGVTQTPKHLITATGQRVTLRCSPRSGDLSVYWYQQSLDQGLQFLIQYYNGEERAKGNILERFSAQQFPDLHSELNLSSLELGDSALYFCASSVYGSSYNEQFFGPGTRLTVL.

This clone was recorded a few times. The chain uses TRBV28 and TRBJ2-7; D call uncertain. V was pared by 6 bases and J by 7 bases, with 13 bases between. CDR3 length: 12 amino acids. CDR1 and CDR2 (germline): MDHEN, SYDVKM. CDR3 in DNA: TGTGCCAGCAGCGAAACCGGGTTTGAGCAGTACTTC. This codes for CASSETGFEQYF.

J is TRBJ2-7 and V is TRBV28; 7 nucleotides match TRBD2. CDR1 and CDR2 from the germline V gene are MDHEN and SYDVKM. V gave up 5 bases and J gave up 1 base; unmatched junction bases: 8. This CDR3 contains 15 residues. In DNA form, the CDR3 reads TGTGCCAGCAGTCAGCAAAGCGGGGAGTCCTACGAGCAGTACTTC. Residues: CASSQQSGESYEQYF. Full variable domain (missing parts from reference TRBV28 and TRBJ2-7): DVKVTQSSRYLVKRTGEKVFLECVQDMDHENMFWYRQDPGLGLRLIYFSYDVKMKEKGDIPEGYSVSREKKERFSLILESASTNQTSMYLCASSQQSGESYEQYFGPGTRLTVT.

The chain couples TRBV5-6 to TRBJ2-1; D possibly corresponds to TRBD2 (5 bases). The CDR3 length is 12 residues. Germline V gives CDR1 SGHDT, CDR2 YYEEEE. Trimming took 4 bases from V and 9 from J, leaving 11 bases between them. The CDR3 nucleotides are TGTGCCAGCAGCCTGCTAGCAGGTGAGCAGTTCTTC. Its translation is CASSLLAGEQFF.

This chain links TRBV28 with TRBJ2-5; TRBD2 matches 9 bases. The CDR3 is 17 amino acids. V dropped 1 base and J dropped 1; count of bases not matched to a gene: 7. Germline-derived CDR1 and CDR2 are MDHEN and SYDVKM. CDR3 DNA: TGTGCCAGCAGTTTATCCCCTCTAGCGGGGCCCCAAGAGACCCAGTACTTC. Protein: CASSLSPLAGPQETQYF.

V gene TRBV7-8 combines with J gene TRBJ1-5; no reliable D call. The CDR3 totals 17 residues. CDR1 is SGHVS, CDR2 FQNEAQ, per germline. Trimming shortened V by 5 bases and J by 0 bases, and 17 bases separated the two germline ends. The chain's CDR3 is CASSPREAWNSNQPQHF. DNA of the CDR3: TGTGCCAGCAGCCCTCGTGAGGCCTGGAATAGCAATCAGCCCCAGCATTTT.

The CDR3 loop is CASRNRGSYEQYF. CDR3 nucleotides: TGTGCCAGCAGAAACAGGGGATCCTACGAGCAGTACTTC. This chain links TRBV7-2 with TRBJ2-7, with 7 bases that match TRBD1. J lost 1 base, V lost 6 bases, and 3 bases had no gene match. The CDR3 runs 13 residues. CDR1 and CDR2 from the germline V gene are SGHTA and FQGNSA.

The V call is TRBV28, the J call TRBJ2-3, with 10 bases fitting TRBD2. Unmatched junction bases numbered 9, after V lost 6 bases and J lost 6 bases. The CDR3 has 15 amino acids. Germline V lookup: CDR1 MDHEN, CDR2 SYDVKM. The CDR3 sequence is CASSQPTSGRDTQYF. DNA of the CDR3: TGTGCCAGCAGCCAACCGACTAGCGGGCGGGATACGCAGTATTTT.